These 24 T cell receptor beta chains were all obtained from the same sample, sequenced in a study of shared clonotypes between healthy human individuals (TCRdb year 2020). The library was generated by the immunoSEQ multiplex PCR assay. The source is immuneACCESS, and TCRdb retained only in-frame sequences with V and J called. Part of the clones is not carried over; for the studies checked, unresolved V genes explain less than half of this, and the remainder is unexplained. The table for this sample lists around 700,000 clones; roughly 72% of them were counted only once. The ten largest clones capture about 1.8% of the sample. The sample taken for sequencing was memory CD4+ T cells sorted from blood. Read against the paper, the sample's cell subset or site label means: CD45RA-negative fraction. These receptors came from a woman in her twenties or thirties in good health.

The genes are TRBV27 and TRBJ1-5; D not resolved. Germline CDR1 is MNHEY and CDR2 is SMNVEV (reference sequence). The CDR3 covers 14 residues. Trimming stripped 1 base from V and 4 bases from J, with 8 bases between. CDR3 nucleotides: TGTGCCAGCAGTTTATACAGCCTTAATCAGCCCCAGCATTTT. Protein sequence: CASSLYSLNQPQHF.

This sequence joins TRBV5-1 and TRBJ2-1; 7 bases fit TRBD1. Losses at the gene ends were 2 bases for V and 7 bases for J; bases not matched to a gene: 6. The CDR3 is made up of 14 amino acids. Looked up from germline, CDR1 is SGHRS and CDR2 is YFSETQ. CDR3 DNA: TGCGCCAGCAGCTTTGAAGGGGGCAGGAATGAGCAGTTCTTC. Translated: CASSFEGGRNEQFF.

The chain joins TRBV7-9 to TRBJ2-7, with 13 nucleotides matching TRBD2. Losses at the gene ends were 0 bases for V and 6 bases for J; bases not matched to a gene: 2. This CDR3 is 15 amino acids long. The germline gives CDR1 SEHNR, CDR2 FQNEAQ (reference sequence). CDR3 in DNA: TGTGCCAGCAGCTTAGCAAGACTAGCGGGAGGCGAGCAGTACTTC. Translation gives CASSLARLAGGEQYF.

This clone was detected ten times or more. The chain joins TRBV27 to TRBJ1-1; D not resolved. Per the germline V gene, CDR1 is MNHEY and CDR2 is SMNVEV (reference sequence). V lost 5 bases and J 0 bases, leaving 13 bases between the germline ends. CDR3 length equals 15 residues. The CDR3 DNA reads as TGTGCCAGCAGTCCCAGCAGGTACATGAACACTGAAGCTTTCTTT. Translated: CASSPSRYMNTEAFF.

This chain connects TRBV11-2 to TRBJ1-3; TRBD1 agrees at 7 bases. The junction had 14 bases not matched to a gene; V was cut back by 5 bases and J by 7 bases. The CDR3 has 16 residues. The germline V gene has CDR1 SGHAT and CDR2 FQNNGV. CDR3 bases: TGTGCCAGCAGCGCGGGACAGCCGGGTATTAGGAACACCATATATTTT. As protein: CASSAGQPGIRNTIYF.

The CDR3 bases are TGTGCCAGCTCACCAGCGACGGACACTGAAGCTTTCTTT. Its protein product is CASSPATDTEAFF. The rearrangement links TRBV18 to TRBJ1-1; no firm D call. The CDR3 has 13 amino acids. Trimming pared 2 bases from V and 3 bases from J, leaving 7 bases between. CDR1 is KGHSH, CDR2 LQKENI, per germline.

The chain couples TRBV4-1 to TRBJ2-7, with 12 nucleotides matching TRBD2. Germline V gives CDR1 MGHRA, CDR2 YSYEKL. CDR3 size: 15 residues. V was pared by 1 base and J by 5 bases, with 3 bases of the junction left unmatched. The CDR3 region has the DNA TGCGCCAGCAGCCAAGCACTAGCGGGAGGCAACGAGCAGTACTTC. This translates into CASSQALAGGNEQYF.

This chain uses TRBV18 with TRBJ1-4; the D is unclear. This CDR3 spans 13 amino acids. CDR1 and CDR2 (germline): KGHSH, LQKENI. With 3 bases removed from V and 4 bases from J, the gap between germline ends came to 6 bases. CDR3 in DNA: TGTGCCAGCTCACCTTCCCGTAATGAAAAACTGTTTTTT. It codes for CASSPSRNEKLFF.

The CDR3 sequence: CASTGLAGGPLYEQYF. DNA for the CDR3: TGTGCCAGCACGGGACTAGCGGGAGGCCCCCTCTACGAGCAGTACTTC. The V gene is TRBV27, the J gene TRBJ2-7; 15 bases map to TRBD2. This CDR3 has 16 amino acids. CDR1 is MNHEY, CDR2 SMNVEV, per germline (reference sequence). Losses at the gene ends were 7 bases for V and 3 bases for J; bases not matched to a gene: 7.

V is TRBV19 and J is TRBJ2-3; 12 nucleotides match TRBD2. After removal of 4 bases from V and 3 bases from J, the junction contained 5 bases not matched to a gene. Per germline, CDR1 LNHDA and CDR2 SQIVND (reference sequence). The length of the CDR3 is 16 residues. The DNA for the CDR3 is TGTGCCAGTAGTAACCGACTAGCGGGAGAGACAGATACGCAGTATTTT. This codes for CASSNRLAGETDTQYF.

CDR3 sequence: CASSLGTAQNEKLFF. Written as DNA, the CDR3 is TGCGCCAGCAGCTTGGGGACAGCCCAAAATGAAAAACTGTTTTTT. The V gene is TRBV5-1, the J gene TRBJ1-4; D perhaps matches TRBD1 (6 bases). Germline assignment: CDR1 SGHRS and CDR2 YFSETQ. The CDR3 consists of 15 residues. The V end was cut by 0 bases, the J end by 5 bases, with 11 bases between.

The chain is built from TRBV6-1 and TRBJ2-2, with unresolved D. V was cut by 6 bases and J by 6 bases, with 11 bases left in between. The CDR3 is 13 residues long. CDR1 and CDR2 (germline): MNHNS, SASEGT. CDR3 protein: CASSNPVSGELFF. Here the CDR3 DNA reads TGTGCCAGCAGCAACCCAGTTTCCGGGGAGCTGTTTTTT.

The CDR3 loop reads CASSLGLGVTGELFF. CDR3 DNA sequence: TGTGCCAGCAGCTTGGGACTAGGGGTCACCGGGGAGCTGTTTTTT. This sequence joins TRBV7-9 and TRBJ2-2; 8 nucleotides match TRBD2. Unmatched junction bases numbered 4, after V lost 3 bases and J lost 4 bases. Germline V gene data show CDR1 as SEHNR and CDR2 as FQNEAQ (reference sequence). The CDR3 is made up of 15 amino acids.

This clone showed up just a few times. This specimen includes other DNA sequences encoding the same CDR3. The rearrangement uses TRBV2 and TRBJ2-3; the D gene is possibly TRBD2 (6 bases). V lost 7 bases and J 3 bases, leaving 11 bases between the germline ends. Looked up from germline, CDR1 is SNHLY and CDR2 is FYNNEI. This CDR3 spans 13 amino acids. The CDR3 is CASTGTRTDTQYF. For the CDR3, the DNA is TGTGCCAGCACCGGGACTCGAACAGATACGCAGTATTTT. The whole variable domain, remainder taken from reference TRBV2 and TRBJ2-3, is EPEVTQTPSHQVTQMGQEVILRCVPISNHLYFYWYRQILGQKVEFLVSFYNNEISEKSEIFDDQFSVERPDGSNFTLKIRSTKLEDSAMYFCASTGTRTDTQYFGPGTRLTVL.

The DNA of the CDR3 is TGTGCCAGCAGAAATTTTAGTCCTAAAAACACTGAAGCTTTCTTT. Translated, it gives CASRNFSPKNTEAFF. V usage is TRBV7-2 and J usage is TRBJ1-1; D remains unclear. Germline V lookup: CDR1 SGHTA, CDR2 FQGNSA. This CDR3 is 15 amino acids long. Trimming stripped 6 bases from V and 2 bases from J, with 16 bases between.

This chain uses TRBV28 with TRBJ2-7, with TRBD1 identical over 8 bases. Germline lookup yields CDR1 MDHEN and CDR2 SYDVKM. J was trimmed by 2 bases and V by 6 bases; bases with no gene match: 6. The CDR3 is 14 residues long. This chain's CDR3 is CASRPTGGPYEQYF. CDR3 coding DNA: TGTGCCAGCAGGCCAACAGGGGGGCCCTACGAGCAGTACTTC.

CDR3: CASSLQKGNTEAFF. CDR3 coding DNA: TGCGCCAGCAGCTTACAGAAAGGGAACACTGAAGCTTTCTTT. The rearrangement joins TRBV5-1 to TRBJ1-1; no firm D call. Germline CDR1 reads SGHRS; CDR2 reads YFSETQ. The length of the CDR3 is 14 residues. V was clipped by 2 bases and J by 1 base, with 9 bases between them.

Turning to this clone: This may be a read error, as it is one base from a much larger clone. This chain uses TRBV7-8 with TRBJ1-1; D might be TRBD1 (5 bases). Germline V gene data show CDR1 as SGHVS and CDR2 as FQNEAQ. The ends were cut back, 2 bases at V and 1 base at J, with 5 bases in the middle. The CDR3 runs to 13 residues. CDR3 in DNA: TGTGCCAGCAGCTTACAGGGGAACACTGAAGCTTTCTTT. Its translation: CASSLQGNTEAFF.

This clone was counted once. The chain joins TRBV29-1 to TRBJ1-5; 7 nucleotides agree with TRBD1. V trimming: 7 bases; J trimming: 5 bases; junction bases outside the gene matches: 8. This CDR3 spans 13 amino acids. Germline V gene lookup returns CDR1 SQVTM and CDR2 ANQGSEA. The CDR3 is CSGMTGLDQPQHF. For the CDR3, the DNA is TGCAGCGGTATGACAGGGTTGGATCAGCCCCAGCATTTT.

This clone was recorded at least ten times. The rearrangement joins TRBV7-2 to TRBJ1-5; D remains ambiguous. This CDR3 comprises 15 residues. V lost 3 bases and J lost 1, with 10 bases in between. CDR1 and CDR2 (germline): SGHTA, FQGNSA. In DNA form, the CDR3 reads TGTGCCAGCAGCTTCGTGGAGGGAAGCAATCAGCCCCAGCATTTT. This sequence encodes CASSFVEGSNQPQHF.

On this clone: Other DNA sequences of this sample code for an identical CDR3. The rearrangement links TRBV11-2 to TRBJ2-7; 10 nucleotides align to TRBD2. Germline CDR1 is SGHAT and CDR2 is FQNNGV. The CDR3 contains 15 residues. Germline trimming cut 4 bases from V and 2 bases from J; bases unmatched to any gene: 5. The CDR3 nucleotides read TGTGCCAGCAGCTCAATAGCGGGAGGCCCCTACGAGCAGTACTTC. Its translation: CASSSIAGGPYEQYF.

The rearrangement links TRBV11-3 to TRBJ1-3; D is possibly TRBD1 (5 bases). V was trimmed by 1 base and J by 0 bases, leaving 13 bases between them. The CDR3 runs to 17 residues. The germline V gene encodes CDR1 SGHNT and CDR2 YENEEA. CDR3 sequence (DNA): TGTGCCAGCAGCTTAGTGGGGACGGGTTTCTCTGGAAACACCATATATTTT. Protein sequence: CASSLVGTGFSGNTIYF. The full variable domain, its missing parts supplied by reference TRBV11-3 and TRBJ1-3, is EAGVVQSPRYKIIEKKQPVAFWCNPISGHNTLYWYLQNLGQGPELLIRYENEEAVDDSQLPKDRFSAERLKGVDSTLKIQPAELGDSAVYLCASSLVGTGFSGNTIYFGEGSWLTVV.

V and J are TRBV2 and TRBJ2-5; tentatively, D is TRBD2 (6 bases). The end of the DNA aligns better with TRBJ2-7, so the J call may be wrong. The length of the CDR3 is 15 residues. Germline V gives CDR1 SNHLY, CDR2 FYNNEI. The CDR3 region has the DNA TGTGCCAGCCCTGAGACCGGGACTTCGACCGGCGAGCAGTACTTC. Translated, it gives CASPETGTSTGEQYF.

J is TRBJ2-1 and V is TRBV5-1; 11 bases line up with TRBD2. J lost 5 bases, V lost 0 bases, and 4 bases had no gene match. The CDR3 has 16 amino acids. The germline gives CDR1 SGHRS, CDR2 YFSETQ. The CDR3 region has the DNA TGCGCCAGCAGCTTGGGACCGGGACTAGCGGACAATGAGCAGTTCTTC. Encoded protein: CASSLGPGLADNEQFF. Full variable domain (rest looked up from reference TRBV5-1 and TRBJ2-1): KAGVTQTPRYLIKTRGQQVTLSCSPISGHRSVSWYQQTPGQGLQFLFEYFSETQRNKGNFPGRFSGRQFSNSRSEMNVSTLELGDSALYLCASSLGPGLADNEQFFGPGTRLTVL.